This TCR beta chain is drawn from a study of blood T cell repertoires in COVID-19. Study-wide context: Researchers got acute and convalescent COVID-19 samples from the United States, Italy and Spain. T cells, B-cell-depleted T cells, or PBMCs provided the cDNA or gDNA that served as material.

Authors' processing steps: Nucleated cell number was recorded as an estimate derived from reference gene primer amplification. Assay used: immunoSEQ multiplex PCR; TCRdb lists only in-frame clones, some missing. V, J and clone size were drawn from that table, and D and trimming were deduced from the DNA. The table records 150,000 or so clones, roughly nine tenths of them present only once. This clone was seen once. This receptor was identified in a human donor in a cohort sampled during active COVID-19. What was sequenced was peripheral blood.

CDR3: CAVRRWGLNEQFF. CDR3 in DNA: TGTGCCGTACGGAGGTGGGGATTAAATGAGCAGTTCTTC. The chain has TRBV7-8 and TRBJ2-1; D is possibly TRBD2 (5 bases). The CDR3 is 13 amino acids. Germline CDR1 and CDR2: SGHVS and FQNEAQ. V dropped 11 bases and J dropped 7 bases, with 18 bases sitting between them.